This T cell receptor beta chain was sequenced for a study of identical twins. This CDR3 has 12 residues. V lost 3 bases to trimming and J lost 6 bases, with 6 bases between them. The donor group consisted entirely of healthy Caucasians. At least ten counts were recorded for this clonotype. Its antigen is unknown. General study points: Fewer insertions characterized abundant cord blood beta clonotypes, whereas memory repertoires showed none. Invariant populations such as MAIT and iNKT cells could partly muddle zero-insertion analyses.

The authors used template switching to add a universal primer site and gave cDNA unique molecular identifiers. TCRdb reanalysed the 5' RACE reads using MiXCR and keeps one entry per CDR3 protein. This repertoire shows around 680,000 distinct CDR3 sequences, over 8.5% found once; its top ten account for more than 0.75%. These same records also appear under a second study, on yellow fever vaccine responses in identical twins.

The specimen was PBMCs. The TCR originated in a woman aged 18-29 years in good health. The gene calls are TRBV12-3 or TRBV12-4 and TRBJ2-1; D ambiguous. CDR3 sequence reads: CASSFRSNEQFF. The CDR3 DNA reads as TGTGCCAGCAGTTTCCGTTCCAATGAGCAGTTCTTC.